Below, 11 T cell receptor beta chains from the same sample are listed, as sequenced in a study of blood T cell repertoires in COVID-19. Data came from immunoSEQ multiplex PCR; TCRdb stores just in-frame clones and leaves some out. Counted here are roughly 250,000 clones, roughly four fifths occurring once; the ten biggest clones make up approximately 9.4%. Sequenced input: peripheral blood. The origin of the receptors is an elderly woman with acute or convalescent COVID-19.

V and J are TRBV6-4 and TRBJ1-5, with TRBD1 as a possible D gene (6 bases). V was trimmed by 5 bases and J by 4 bases, leaving 9 bases between them. The germline V gene encodes CDR1 MRHNA and CDR2 SNTAGT. The CDR3 extends over 13 amino acids. CDR3 amino acids: CASSSGVNQPQHF. CDR3 coding DNA: TGTGCCAGCAGTTCAGGGGTGAATCAGCCCCAGCATTTT.

The V call is TRBV10-3, the J call TRBJ1-1, with TRBD1 matching over 7 bases. This CDR3 has 15 residues. Germline CDR1 and CDR2: ENHRY and SYGVKD. Trimming cost V 8 bases and J 3 bases; bases outside gene matches: 12. The DNA of the CDR3 is TGTGCCATCTCTGAAACGACAGGGAGTTACACTGAAGCTTTCTTT. This encodes CAISETTGSYTEAFF.

This clone was seen a single time. The chain links TRBV19 to TRBJ1-6; perhaps TRBD1 as D (6 bases). Germline lookup yields CDR1 LNHDA and CDR2 SQIVND (reference sequence). The ends were cut back, 5 bases at V and 10 bases at J, with 15 bases in the middle. This CDR3 region has 14 residues. The CDR3 is CASSGAQGVSPLHF. CDR3 nucleotide sequence: TGTGCCAGTAGTGGGGCACAGGGAGTCTCACCCCTCCACTTT.

The chain uses TRBV15 and TRBJ2-1; TRBD2 aligns across 10 bases. Germline CDR1 reads LNHNV; CDR2 reads YYDKDF (reference sequence). There are 16 residues in the CDR3. V was clipped by 5 bases and J by 10 bases; unmatched bases: 14. In nucleotides, the CDR3 is TGTGCCACCAGCTTCTCGACTAAGCGGGGGGGCGGGGAGCAGTTCTTC. It encodes CATSFSTKRGGGEQFF.

The rearrangement uses TRBV4-1 and TRBJ2-1; D is perhaps TRBD1 (5 bases). V was shortened by 4 bases and J by 4 bases, with 8 bases between the two germline ends. The CDR3 is 13 amino acids. Per the germline V gene, CDR1 is MGHRA and CDR2 is YSYEKL. CDR3 in amino acids: CASSPDRYNEQFF. CDR3 coding DNA: TGCGCCAGCAGCCCCGACAGATACAATGAGCAGTTCTTC.

This sequence joins TRBV28 and TRBJ1-1; 8 nucleotides match TRBD1. Germline trimming cut 6 bases from V and 6 bases from J; bases unmatched to any gene: 9. Germline V lookup: CDR1 MDHEN, CDR2 SYDVKM. CDR3 length: 14 residues. CDR3 in amino acids: CASRPGQGRAEAFF. CDR3 DNA: TGTGCCAGCAGGCCCGGACAGGGAAGGGCTGAAGCTTTCTTT.

This clone appeared a single time. Other DNA sequences in the same sample also yield this CDR3. The rearrangement uses TRBV18 and TRBJ2-3; D is unresolved. Germline-derived CDR1 and CDR2 are KGHSH and LQKENI. The CDR3 consists of 14 residues. V gave up 2 bases and J gave up 1 base, with 7 bases separating them. This chain's CDR3 is CASSPGGGTDTQYF. The CDR3 nucleotides are TGTGCCAGCTCACCAGGCGGAGGCACAGATACGCAGTATTTT.

V usage is TRBV30 and J usage is TRBJ2-2; tentatively, D is TRBD2 (6 bases). The CDR3 loop spans 14 amino acids. V was clipped by 2 bases and J by 2 bases, with 9 bases between them. The germline V gene has CDR1 GTSNPN and CDR2 SVGIG (reference sequence). CDR3 sequence (DNA): TGTGCCTGGAGTCTGGGGGGTAACACCGGGGAGCTGTTTTTT. Residues: CAWSLGGNTGELFF.

The CDR3 here is CASSPGLAHTYEQYF. The CDR3 DNA reads as TGTGCCAGCAGCCCCGGACTAGCCCATACCTACGAGCAGTACTTC. V is TRBV7-2 and J is TRBJ2-7; TRBD2 aligns across 8 bases. The CDR3 is 15 residues long. The trim removed 5 bases at V and 2 bases at J, leaving 8 bases unmatched. Germline assignment: CDR1 SGHTA and CDR2 FQGNSA.

The chain combines TRBV4-1 with TRBJ1-4; D gene ambiguous. Germline CDR1 and CDR2: MGHRA and YSYEKL. The CDR3 runs to 15 residues. The germline V and J ends were trimmed by 4 bases and 2 bases, with 11 bases remaining between them. The CDR3 loop reads CASSLYKETNEKLFF. The DNA for the CDR3 is TGCGCCAGCAGCCTTTACAAGGAGACTAATGAAAAACTGTTTTTT.

The chain is built from TRBV4-2 and TRBJ2-2; a weak D match, TRBD1 (7 bases). From germline, CDR1 is LGHNA and CDR2 YNFKEQ. The CDR3 is 17 amino acids. Trimming removed 5 bases from V and 4 bases from J, with 20 bases in between. The CDR3 region has the DNA TGTGCCAGCAGCGACTCGGGACAGAGGGGGGCCACCGGGGAGCTGTTTTTT. It codes for CASSDSGQRGATGELFF.